Given below is one TCR beta chain in context. Antigen specificity is unknown. This record belongs to a study of shared clonotypes between healthy human individuals. Regarding the study as a whole: What naive subsets generally showed was a larger estimated richness than memory subsets showed.

The CDR3 has 14 amino acids. The germline V gene encodes CDR1 WSHSY and CDR2 SAAADI. Trimming shortened V by 4 bases and J by 3 bases, and 12 bases separated the two germline ends. The data were produced by immunoSEQ multiplex PCR, yet TCRdb's version contains in-frame clones alone and is incomplete. The table shows about 770,000 clones, with roughly 72% occurring only once. This receptor was identified in a woman aged 25 to 45 in good health. The chain joins TRBV10-2 to TRBJ2-5; D is possibly TRBD1 (5 bases). Sequenced: memory CD4+ T cells sorted from blood. Subset of the sample: CD45RA-negative fraction. CDR3 in amino acids: CASSVQGLEETQYF. The CDR3 DNA is TGCGCCAGCAGTGTGCAGGGTTTAGAAGAGACCCAGTACTTC.